Following are 3 T cell receptor beta chains from one sample sequenced in a study of cytomegalovirus exposure and HLA in healthy donors. This table comes from immunoSEQ multiplex PCR, and its TCRdb copy is limited to in-frame clones, with some not included. The sample comprises 71,000 or so clones, about 94% of which are singletons, and 1.4% rests with the top ten. The sample taken for sequencing was PBMCs. The receptors were gathered from a young man in good health and CMV-seropositive.

The chain combines TRBV2 with TRBJ2-1, with D perhaps matching TRBD1 (5 bases). The CDR3 covers 13 residues. V was trimmed by 2 bases and J by 6 bases, leaving 8 bases between them. In germline, CDR1 is SNHLY, CDR2 FYNNEI. The CDR3 sequence is CASSERQPNEQFF. The CDR3 nucleotides read TGTGCCAGCAGTGAACGACAGCCCAATGAGCAGTTCTTC.

The V and J genes are TRBV11-3 and TRBJ2-2; 10 bases are shared with TRBD1. V lost 5 bases to trimming and J lost 7 bases; unmatched junction nucleotides: 4. Germline V gives CDR1 SGHNT, CDR2 YENEEA. The CDR3 is 14 amino acids. CDR3 in DNA: TGTGCCAGCAGCAGGGACAGGGGTAGCGGGGAGCTGTTTTTT. Translated: CASSRDRGSGELFF.

The CDR3 nucleotides are TGTGCCAGCAGTGACGGACAGAACACCGGGGAGCTGTTTTTT. Its protein is CASSDGQNTGELFF. The chain recombines TRBV6-4 with TRBJ2-2; a possible D gene is TRBD1 (5 bases). The CDR3 runs 14 residues. V lost 2 bases, J lost 1 base, and 5 bases lay in between. Per germline, CDR1 MRHNA and CDR2 SNTAGT.